The 22 T cell receptor beta chains below all came from one sample that was sequenced in a study of cytomegalovirus exposure and HLA in healthy donors. Vbeta (60) and Jbeta (13) primers were used in the PCR. Method: immunoSEQ multiplex PCR; TCRdb's copy keeps in-frame clones and lacks some. The sample has roughly 290,000 clones; about 80% are singletons. Material for sequencing was PBMCs. These receptors were collected from a girl aged 2-10 years in good health and CMV-seronegative.

The gene calls are TRBV20-1 and TRBJ1-2; D gene unclear. CDR3 size: 10 residues. Germline V gene data show CDR1 as DFQATT and CDR2 as SNEGSKA (reference sequence). V was shortened by 6 bases and J by 8 bases, with 10 bases between the two germline ends. In nucleotides, the CDR3 is TGCAGTGCAGAGGGTTGGGGCTACACCTTC. Encoded protein: CSAEGWGYTF.

This clone turned up a few times. The chain carries TRBV4-2 and TRBJ2-2, with 14 nucleotides matching TRBD2. After removal of 5 bases from V and 4 bases from J, the junction contained 9 bases not matched to a gene. This CDR3 comprises 18 residues. The germline gives CDR1 LGHNA, CDR2 YNFKEQ. CDR3: CASSRTGTSGSSTGELFF. CDR3 coding DNA: TGTGCCAGCAGCAGGACCGGGACTAGCGGGAGTTCCACCGGGGAGCTGTTTTTT.

This clone occurred a few times. The chain joins TRBV13 to TRBJ2-1; TRBD1 aligns across 7 bases. The germline V gene encodes CDR1 PRHDT and CDR2 FYEKMQ (reference sequence). The CDR3 consists of 15 residues. V shed 8 bases, J shed 5 bases, and the junction held 12 bases outside the gene matches. The CDR3 nucleotides read TGTGCCAGCCTCTCCCAGGGACAGCTTGACAATGAGCAGTTCTTC. This sequence encodes CASLSQGQLDNEQFF.

The chain links TRBV5-4 to TRBJ2-1, with 11 nucleotides matching TRBD2. The CDR3 loop spans 15 amino acids. CDR1 and CDR2 from the germline V gene are SGHNT and YYREEE (reference sequence). V shed 6 bases and J 3 bases; nucleotides not matched to a gene: 5. The DNA of the CDR3 is TGTGCCAGCACCTTTACTAGCGGGAGCTACAATGAGCAGTTCTTC. Its protein product is CASTFTSGSYNEQFF. Full variable domain (rest looked up from reference TRBV5-4 and TRBJ2-1): ETGVTQSPTHLIKTRGQQVTLRCSSQSGHNTVSWYQQALGQGPQFIFQYYREEENGRGNFPPRFSGLQFPNYSSELNVNALELDDSALYLCASTFTSGSYNEQFFGPGTRLTVL.

J is TRBJ2-1 and V is TRBV9; 9 bases align to TRBD2. Trimming took 4 bases from V and 4 from J; bases not matched to a gene: 9. This CDR3 has 16 residues. CDR1 is SGDLS, CDR2 YYNGEE, per germline. DNA for the CDR3: TGTGCCAGCAGCCCGCCAACTAGCGGGCTATACAATGAGCAGTTCTTC. Translated, it gives CASSPPTSGLYNEQFF.

The CDR3 reads CAISDDSTPYEQYF. The CDR3 DNA reads TGTGCCATCAGTGACGACAGTACCCCCTACGAGCAGTACTTC. The genes are TRBV10-3 and TRBJ2-7; D is possibly TRBD1 (5 bases). There are 14 residues in the CDR3. Deletions cut 3 bases from V and 2 bases from J, with 11 bases between. CDR1 and CDR2 (germline): ENHRY, SYGVKD.

This clone was counted a single time. The gene calls are TRBV6-6 and TRBJ1-5; D uncertain. V lost 4 bases to trimming and J lost 7 bases, with 14 bases between them. Germline assignment: CDR1 MNHNY and CDR2 SVGAGI (reference sequence). The CDR3 covers 14 residues. For the CDR3, the DNA is TGTGCCAGCAGTTCCGCCGCCCCGGGGCAGCCCCAGCATTTT. This codes for CASSSAAPGQPQHF.

The rearrangement joins TRBV27 to TRBJ2-7, with a tentative D call TRBD2 (6 bases). The ends were cut back, 7 bases at V and 0 bases at J, with 16 bases in the middle. The CDR3 sequence is 15 residues long. Germline CDR1 and CDR2: MNHEY and SMNVEV (reference sequence). This chain's CDR3 is CASTNRLEGSYEQYF. The CDR3 nucleotides read TGTGCCAGCACAAATAGACTAGAGGGCTCCTACGAGCAGTACTTC.

The rearrangement links TRBV7-8 to TRBJ1-4; 11 bases line up with TRBD1. In germline, CDR1 is SGHVS, CDR2 FQNEAQ. The CDR3 loop spans 16 amino acids. Germline trimming cut 5 bases from V and 6 bases from J; bases unmatched to any gene: 8. The CDR3 DNA follows: TGTGCCAGCAGCCAAATAGGGACAGGGGGATATGAAAAACTGTTTTTT. Protein: CASSQIGTGGYEKLFF.

The V call is TRBV6-5, the J call TRBJ1-6; D is uncertain. CDR1 is MNHEY and CDR2 is SVGAGI in the germline V gene. This CDR3 is built from 15 residues. Trimming took 0 bases from V and 8 from J, leaving 11 bases between them. CDR3 coding DNA: TGTGCCAGCAGTTACTCGAGCACAGCCGATTCACCCCTCCACTTT. This translates into CASSYSSTADSPLHF.

The genes are TRBV5-1 and TRBJ2-1; 9 bases align to TRBD2. The CDR3 sequence is 15 residues long. Trimming removed 4 bases from V and 4 bases from J; junction bases left unmatched: 6. CDR1 SGHRS and CDR2 YFSETQ come from the germline V gene. In DNA form, the CDR3 reads TGCGCCAGCAGCACGGGGACTAGCCTATACAATGAGCAGTTCTTC. The encoded protein is CASSTGTSLYNEQFF.

This clone was counted only a few times. The V call is TRBV19, the J call TRBJ1-1; D gene uncertain. This CDR3 comprises 14 residues. The ends were cut back, 4 bases at V and 4 bases at J, with 13 bases in the middle. CDR1 is LNHDA and CDR2 is SQIVND in the germline V gene (reference sequence). DNA for the CDR3: TGTGCCAGTAGTACGGGTCCACGCGGCACTGAAGCTTTCTTT. Its protein product is CASSTGPRGTEAFF. Combining the CDR3 with reference TRBV19 and TRBJ1-1 gives the whole variable domain DGGITQSPKYLFRKEGQNVTLSCEQNLNHDAMYWYRQDPGQGLRLIYYSQIVNDFQKGDIAEGYSVSREKKESFPLTVTSAQKNPTAFYLCASSTGPRGTEAFFGQGTRLTVV.

This chain joins TRBV18 and TRBJ1-1, with D perhaps matching TRBD1 (5 bases). Germline V CDR1 and CDR2: KGHSH, LQKENI. Trimming took 3 bases from V and 6 from J, leaving 11 bases between them. The CDR3 consists of 13 residues. This CDR3 is CASSPGGGAEAFF. In DNA, the CDR3 is TGTGCCAGCTCACCGGGGGGAGGCGCTGAAGCTTTCTTT.

This clone was seen once. The J gene is TRBJ2-3, the V gene TRBV7-2; TRBD1 matches 7 bases. Trimming at V came to 3 bases and at J to 4 bases, leaving 4 bases not matched to a gene. The CDR3 sequence is 14 residues long. Germline V lookup: CDR1 SGHTA, CDR2 FQGNSA. CDR3 sequence: CASSFRGPADTQYF. CDR3 nucleotides: TGTGCCAGCAGCTTTAGGGGGCCAGCAGATACGCAGTATTTT.

The V call is TRBV2, the J call TRBJ2-2; D unresolved. Germline V lookup: CDR1 SNHLY, CDR2 FYNNEI. V dropped 5 bases and J dropped 7 bases, with 8 bases sitting between them. This CDR3 region has 12 residues. For the CDR3, the DNA is TGTGCCAGCAGTCAGGTGGGCGGGGAGCTGTTTTTT. Protein: CASSQVGGELFF.

The V and J genes are TRBV7-8 and TRBJ1-4; 9 bases match TRBD1. CDR1 and CDR2 from the germline V gene are SGHVS and FQNEAQ. The V and J ends lost 4 bases and 14 bases, in that order; junction bases with no gene match: 17. This CDR3 contains 16 residues. The CDR3 coding sequence is TGTGCCAGCAGCTCACATGATCCCGGGACAGGGATAAGGCTGTTTTTT. Protein product: CASSSHDPGTGIRLFF.

The chain joins TRBV4-2 to TRBJ2-4; possible D gene TRBD1, 7 bases. Germline CDR1 LGHNA, CDR2 YNFKEQ. The CDR3 has 15 amino acids. Trimming cost V 3 bases and J 4 bases, with 13 bases left between them. The CDR3 sequence: CASSHLRGRKNIQYF. CDR3 nucleotides: TGTGCCAGCAGCCATCTCAGGGGGAGGAAAAACATTCAGTACTTC.

CDR3 loop: CASSVELAGREQFF. The CDR3 DNA reads as TGTGCCAGCAGCGTAGAACTAGCGGGAAGGGAGCAGTTCTTC. The chain joins TRBV9 to TRBJ2-1; 10 positions agree with TRBD2. V trimming: 0 bases; J trimming: 10 bases; junction bases outside the gene matches: 4. Germline CDR1 is SGDLS and CDR2 is YYNGEE. The CDR3 is 14 amino acids.

This chain joins TRBV6-6 and TRBJ1-1; no clear D. The CDR3 totals 13 residues. The germline V gene has CDR1 MNHNY and CDR2 SVGAGI (reference sequence). V was clipped by 2 bases and J by 0 bases, with 4 bases between them. CDR3 loop: CASSYRLNTEAFF. The CDR3 bases are TGTGCCAGCAGTTACCGTTTGAACACTGAAGCTTTCTTT.

The chain couples TRBV28 to TRBJ1-2; perhaps TRBD1 as D (5 bases). Deletions cut 1 base from V and 4 bases from J, with 25 bases between. Per the germline V gene, CDR1 is MDHEN and CDR2 is SYDVKM. There are 19 residues in the CDR3. The CDR3 coding sequence is TGTGCCAGCAGTTTATTTTACGGGGGGACGCTCACCTCCCTCTATGGCTACACCTTC. This gives the protein CASSLFYGGTLTSLYGYTF.

The chain recombines TRBV14 with TRBJ2-7; 9 nucleotides agree with TRBD1. The CDR3 is 16 residues long. V lost 4 bases to trimming and J lost 2 bases; unmatched junction nucleotides: 9. Germline loops: CDR1 SGHDN, CDR2 FVKESK. The CDR3 coding sequence is TGTGCCAGCAGCCCGCGAGGGACAGGGTCAGCCTACGAGCAGTACTTC. Its protein is CASSPRGTGSAYEQYF. Together with reference TRBV14 and TRBJ2-7, the CDR3 gives the full variable domain: EAGVTQFPSHSVIEKGQTVTLRCDPISGHDNLYWYRRVMGKEIKFLLHFVKESKQDESGMPNNRFLAERTGGTYSTLKVQPAELEDSGVYFCASSPRGTGSAYEQYFGPGTRLTVT.

The genes are TRBV9 and TRBJ2-6, with D possibly TRBD2 on 5 matching bases. The CDR3 runs 19 residues. Trimming pared 3 bases from V and 4 bases from J, leaving 23 bases between. Germline loops: CDR1 SGDLS, CDR2 YYNGEE. CDR3 amino acids: CASSGRFLTGIGGANVLTF. As DNA, the CDR3 is TGTGCCAGCAGCGGACGTTTCCTCACCGGGATTGGAGGGGCCAACGTCCTGACTTTC.